This T cell receptor (beta chain) derives from a study of human T cells and chemical hapten exposure. As for the study in general: The upper back received 0.01% DPC by patch testing, with results read at 6 days.

Study findings and constraints: Expanded TCRs created a significantly greater count of big CDR3 similarity clusters than controls did.

This clonotype was counted only a few times. No antigen is known for it. Individual cDNA molecules (in the library) carried attached unique molecular identifiers. MiXCR, applied by TCRdb to the RACE reads, yields one record per CDR3 protein. The table shows under 300,000 distinct CDR3 sequences, with roughly 7.7% occurring only once. As for time point: pre-sensitization, week 0. Specified treatment: therapeutic diphenylcyclopropenone sensitization with weekly scalp DPC. Trimming took 6 bases from V and 0 from J, leaving 12 bases between them. This CDR3 has 15 amino acids. In germline, CDR1 is MNHEY, CDR2 SVGEGT.

The source is a man in his late teens or twenties with alopecia areata. Some clones in this sample may be carry-over from other donors' samples. The gene calls are TRBV6-2 or TRBV6-3 and TRBJ1-5; the D is unclear. The source was whole blood, collected in connection with sensitization to the hapten diphenylcyclopropenone (DPC). CDR3 sequence reads: CASRDAIYSNQPQHF. The CDR3 DNA reads as TGTGCCAGCAGGGACGCCATCTATAGCAATCAGCCCCAGCATTTT.